This T cell receptor beta chain was sequenced for a study of regulatory T cells in long-lasting Graves disease. This clonotype was seen at least ten times. Its specificity is not known. Combining iRepertoire HTBI primers with Arm-PCR of CDR3 regions, the authors built TCR beta libraries. TCRdb reprocessed the multiplex PCR reads with MiXCR, giving one entry per CDR3 protein. The table includes fewer than 550,000 distinct CDR3 sequences, less than 20% detected once. This CDR3 region has 15 residues. Germline V gene lookup returns CDR1 SGHVS and CDR2 FQNEAQ. V lost 6 bases to trimming and J lost 7 bases; unmatched junction nucleotides: 10. Time point reported: newly diagnosed GD, antithyroid drugs for less than 3 months. The TCR library used RNA extracted from PBMCs. Graves' disease diagnoses used American Thyroid Association guidelines. Study conclusions and caveats: Persistent patients had more shared public clonotypes (around 2,700) than new patients (966).

These same data were also listed under a study on T cells in Graves' hyperthyroidism and ophthalmopathy. That paper adds: HTBI primers were employed in a first-round RT-PCR of the TCR CDR3.

The chain joins TRBV7-8 to TRBJ2-1; 9 nucleotides align to TRBD2. This specimen was peripheral blood mononuclear cells (PBMCs), taken at new diagnosis, from a patient treated with antithyroid drugs. This TCR derives from a woman under 30 with Graves disease. In DNA form, the CDR3 reads TGTGCCAGCAGGCTCGGGACTAGCATGGTAAATGAGCAGTTCTTC. It yields the protein CASRLGTSMVNEQFF.